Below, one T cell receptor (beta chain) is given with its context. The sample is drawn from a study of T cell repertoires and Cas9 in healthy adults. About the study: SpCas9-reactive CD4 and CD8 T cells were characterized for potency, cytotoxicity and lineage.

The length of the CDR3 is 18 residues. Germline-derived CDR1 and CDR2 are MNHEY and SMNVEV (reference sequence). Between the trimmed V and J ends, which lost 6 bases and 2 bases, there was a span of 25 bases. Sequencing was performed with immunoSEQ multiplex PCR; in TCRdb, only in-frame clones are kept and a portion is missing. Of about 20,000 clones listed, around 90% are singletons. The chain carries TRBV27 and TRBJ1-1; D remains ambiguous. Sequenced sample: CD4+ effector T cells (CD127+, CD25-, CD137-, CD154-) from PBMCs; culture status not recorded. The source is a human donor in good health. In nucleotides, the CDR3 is TGTGCCAGCAGAGAAAGACCGAGGGTGGATGGGTTCAACACTGAAGCTTTCTTT. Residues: CASRERPRVDGFNTEAFF.